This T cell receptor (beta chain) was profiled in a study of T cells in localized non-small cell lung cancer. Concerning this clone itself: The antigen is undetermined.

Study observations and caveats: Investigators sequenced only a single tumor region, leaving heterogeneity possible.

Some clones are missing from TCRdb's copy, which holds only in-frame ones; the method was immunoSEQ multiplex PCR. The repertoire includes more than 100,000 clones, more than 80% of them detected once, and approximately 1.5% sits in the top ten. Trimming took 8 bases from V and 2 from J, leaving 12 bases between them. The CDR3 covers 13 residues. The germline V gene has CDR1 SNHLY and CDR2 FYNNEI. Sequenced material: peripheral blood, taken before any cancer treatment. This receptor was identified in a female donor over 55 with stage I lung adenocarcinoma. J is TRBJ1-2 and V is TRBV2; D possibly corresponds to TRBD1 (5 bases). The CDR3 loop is CASSLRENYGYTF. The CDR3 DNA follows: TGTGCCAGCTCCCTCAGGGAAAACTATGGCTACACCTTC. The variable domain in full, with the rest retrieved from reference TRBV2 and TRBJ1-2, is EPEVTQTPSHQVTQMGQEVILRCVPISNHLYFYWYRQILGQKVEFLVSFYNNEISEKSEIFDDQFSVERPDGSNFTLKIRSTKLEDSAMYFCASSLRENYGYTFGSGTRLTVV.